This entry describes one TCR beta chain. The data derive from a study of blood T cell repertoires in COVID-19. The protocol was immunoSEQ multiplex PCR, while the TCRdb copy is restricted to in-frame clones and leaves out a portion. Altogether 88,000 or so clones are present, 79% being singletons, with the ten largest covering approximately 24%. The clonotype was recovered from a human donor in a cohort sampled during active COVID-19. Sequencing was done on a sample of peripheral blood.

CDR3 bases: TGTGCCAGTTCCCGCACAGGGGCCTACGAGCAGTACTTC. This sequence encodes CASSRTGAYEQYF. The V gene is TRBV18, the J gene TRBJ2-7, with 7 bases matching TRBD1. V gave up 9 bases and J gave up 2 bases; unmatched junction bases: 7. This CDR3 region has 13 residues. Germline V lookup: CDR1 KGHSH, CDR2 LQKENI.